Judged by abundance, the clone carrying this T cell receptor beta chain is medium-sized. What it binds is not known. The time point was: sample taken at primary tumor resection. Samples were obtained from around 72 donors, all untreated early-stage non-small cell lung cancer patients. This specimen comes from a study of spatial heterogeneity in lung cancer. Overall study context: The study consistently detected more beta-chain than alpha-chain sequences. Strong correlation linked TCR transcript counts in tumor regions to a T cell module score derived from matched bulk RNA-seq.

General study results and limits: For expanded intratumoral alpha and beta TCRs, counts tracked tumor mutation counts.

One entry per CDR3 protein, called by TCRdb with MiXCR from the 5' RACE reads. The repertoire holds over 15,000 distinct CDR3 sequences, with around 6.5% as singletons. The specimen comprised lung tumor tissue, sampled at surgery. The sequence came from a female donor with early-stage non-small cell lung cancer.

The CDR3 protein is CASSAPGRTEGRGTQYF. The CDR3 nucleotides are TGTGCCAGCAGCGCCCCCGGGCGGACGGAGGGTCGGGGGACGCAGTATTTT. This sequence joins TRBV7-3 and TRBJ2-3; maybe TRBD2 (6 bases). The CDR3 loop spans 17 amino acids. From germline, CDR1 is SGHTA and CDR2 FQGTGA. Trimming shortened V by 5 bases and J by 9 bases, and 27 bases separated the two germline ends.